This T cell receptor beta chain came from a study of blood T cell repertoires in COVID-19. About the research overall: Whether acute or convalescent, the COVID-19 samples came from the United States, Italy and Spain. PBMCs, B-cell-depleted T cells, or T cells were the source of the cDNA or gDNA that made up the material.

The germline V and J ends were trimmed by 3 bases and 7 bases, with 10 bases remaining between them. The CDR3 sequence is 13 residues long. Looked up from germline, CDR1 is KGHSH and CDR2 is LQKENI. In the authors' workflow: Amplifying reference gene primers gave estimates of nucleated cell counts. Profiling relied on immunoSEQ multiplex PCR, and the TCRdb table lists in-frame clones only, not all of them. The DNA gave D and trimming, while V, J and clone size come from that table. The sample holds about 110,000 clones, about 70% seen once. Sequencing was performed on peripheral blood. The chain links TRBV18 to TRBJ1-5; D unclear. The TCR originated in a human donor with acute or convalescent COVID-19. The donor label of this sample is uncertain. CDR3 in amino acids: CASSPLARQPQHF. In DNA, the CDR3 is TGTGCCAGCTCACCCCTGGCGAGGCAGCCCCAGCATTTT.